Reported below is one T cell receptor (beta chain). The antigen remains undetermined. The sample originates from a study of cytomegalovirus exposure and HLA in healthy donors. Study outcomes and limitations: In vitro testing confirmed a few CMV-associated chains as specific for CMV antigens. Accurate HLA-A and HLA-B prediction from TCR beta sequences was reported for most subjects. Reported results showed that the classifier diagnosed cytomegalovirus status with high specificity and sensitivity.

V lost 2 bases to trimming and J lost 4 bases, with 14 bases between them. Germline-derived CDR1 and CDR2 are SGHAT and FQDESV (reference sequence). There are 15 residues in the CDR3. PCR amplification relied on 60 Vbeta primers (plus 13 Jbeta primers). Assay used: immunoSEQ multiplex PCR; TCRdb lists only in-frame clones, some missing. The data show over 55,000 clones, 80% to 90% seen once. This chain links TRBV11-1 with TRBJ1-1; D may be TRBD1 (5 bases). The clonotype was recovered from a man aged 18 to 30 in good health and CMV-seronegative. Sequencing used PBMCs. CDR3 bases: TGTGCCAGCAGCTTACCTCCAGGGCAGGCCACTGAAGCTTTCTTT. Translated, it gives CASSLPPGQATEAFF.